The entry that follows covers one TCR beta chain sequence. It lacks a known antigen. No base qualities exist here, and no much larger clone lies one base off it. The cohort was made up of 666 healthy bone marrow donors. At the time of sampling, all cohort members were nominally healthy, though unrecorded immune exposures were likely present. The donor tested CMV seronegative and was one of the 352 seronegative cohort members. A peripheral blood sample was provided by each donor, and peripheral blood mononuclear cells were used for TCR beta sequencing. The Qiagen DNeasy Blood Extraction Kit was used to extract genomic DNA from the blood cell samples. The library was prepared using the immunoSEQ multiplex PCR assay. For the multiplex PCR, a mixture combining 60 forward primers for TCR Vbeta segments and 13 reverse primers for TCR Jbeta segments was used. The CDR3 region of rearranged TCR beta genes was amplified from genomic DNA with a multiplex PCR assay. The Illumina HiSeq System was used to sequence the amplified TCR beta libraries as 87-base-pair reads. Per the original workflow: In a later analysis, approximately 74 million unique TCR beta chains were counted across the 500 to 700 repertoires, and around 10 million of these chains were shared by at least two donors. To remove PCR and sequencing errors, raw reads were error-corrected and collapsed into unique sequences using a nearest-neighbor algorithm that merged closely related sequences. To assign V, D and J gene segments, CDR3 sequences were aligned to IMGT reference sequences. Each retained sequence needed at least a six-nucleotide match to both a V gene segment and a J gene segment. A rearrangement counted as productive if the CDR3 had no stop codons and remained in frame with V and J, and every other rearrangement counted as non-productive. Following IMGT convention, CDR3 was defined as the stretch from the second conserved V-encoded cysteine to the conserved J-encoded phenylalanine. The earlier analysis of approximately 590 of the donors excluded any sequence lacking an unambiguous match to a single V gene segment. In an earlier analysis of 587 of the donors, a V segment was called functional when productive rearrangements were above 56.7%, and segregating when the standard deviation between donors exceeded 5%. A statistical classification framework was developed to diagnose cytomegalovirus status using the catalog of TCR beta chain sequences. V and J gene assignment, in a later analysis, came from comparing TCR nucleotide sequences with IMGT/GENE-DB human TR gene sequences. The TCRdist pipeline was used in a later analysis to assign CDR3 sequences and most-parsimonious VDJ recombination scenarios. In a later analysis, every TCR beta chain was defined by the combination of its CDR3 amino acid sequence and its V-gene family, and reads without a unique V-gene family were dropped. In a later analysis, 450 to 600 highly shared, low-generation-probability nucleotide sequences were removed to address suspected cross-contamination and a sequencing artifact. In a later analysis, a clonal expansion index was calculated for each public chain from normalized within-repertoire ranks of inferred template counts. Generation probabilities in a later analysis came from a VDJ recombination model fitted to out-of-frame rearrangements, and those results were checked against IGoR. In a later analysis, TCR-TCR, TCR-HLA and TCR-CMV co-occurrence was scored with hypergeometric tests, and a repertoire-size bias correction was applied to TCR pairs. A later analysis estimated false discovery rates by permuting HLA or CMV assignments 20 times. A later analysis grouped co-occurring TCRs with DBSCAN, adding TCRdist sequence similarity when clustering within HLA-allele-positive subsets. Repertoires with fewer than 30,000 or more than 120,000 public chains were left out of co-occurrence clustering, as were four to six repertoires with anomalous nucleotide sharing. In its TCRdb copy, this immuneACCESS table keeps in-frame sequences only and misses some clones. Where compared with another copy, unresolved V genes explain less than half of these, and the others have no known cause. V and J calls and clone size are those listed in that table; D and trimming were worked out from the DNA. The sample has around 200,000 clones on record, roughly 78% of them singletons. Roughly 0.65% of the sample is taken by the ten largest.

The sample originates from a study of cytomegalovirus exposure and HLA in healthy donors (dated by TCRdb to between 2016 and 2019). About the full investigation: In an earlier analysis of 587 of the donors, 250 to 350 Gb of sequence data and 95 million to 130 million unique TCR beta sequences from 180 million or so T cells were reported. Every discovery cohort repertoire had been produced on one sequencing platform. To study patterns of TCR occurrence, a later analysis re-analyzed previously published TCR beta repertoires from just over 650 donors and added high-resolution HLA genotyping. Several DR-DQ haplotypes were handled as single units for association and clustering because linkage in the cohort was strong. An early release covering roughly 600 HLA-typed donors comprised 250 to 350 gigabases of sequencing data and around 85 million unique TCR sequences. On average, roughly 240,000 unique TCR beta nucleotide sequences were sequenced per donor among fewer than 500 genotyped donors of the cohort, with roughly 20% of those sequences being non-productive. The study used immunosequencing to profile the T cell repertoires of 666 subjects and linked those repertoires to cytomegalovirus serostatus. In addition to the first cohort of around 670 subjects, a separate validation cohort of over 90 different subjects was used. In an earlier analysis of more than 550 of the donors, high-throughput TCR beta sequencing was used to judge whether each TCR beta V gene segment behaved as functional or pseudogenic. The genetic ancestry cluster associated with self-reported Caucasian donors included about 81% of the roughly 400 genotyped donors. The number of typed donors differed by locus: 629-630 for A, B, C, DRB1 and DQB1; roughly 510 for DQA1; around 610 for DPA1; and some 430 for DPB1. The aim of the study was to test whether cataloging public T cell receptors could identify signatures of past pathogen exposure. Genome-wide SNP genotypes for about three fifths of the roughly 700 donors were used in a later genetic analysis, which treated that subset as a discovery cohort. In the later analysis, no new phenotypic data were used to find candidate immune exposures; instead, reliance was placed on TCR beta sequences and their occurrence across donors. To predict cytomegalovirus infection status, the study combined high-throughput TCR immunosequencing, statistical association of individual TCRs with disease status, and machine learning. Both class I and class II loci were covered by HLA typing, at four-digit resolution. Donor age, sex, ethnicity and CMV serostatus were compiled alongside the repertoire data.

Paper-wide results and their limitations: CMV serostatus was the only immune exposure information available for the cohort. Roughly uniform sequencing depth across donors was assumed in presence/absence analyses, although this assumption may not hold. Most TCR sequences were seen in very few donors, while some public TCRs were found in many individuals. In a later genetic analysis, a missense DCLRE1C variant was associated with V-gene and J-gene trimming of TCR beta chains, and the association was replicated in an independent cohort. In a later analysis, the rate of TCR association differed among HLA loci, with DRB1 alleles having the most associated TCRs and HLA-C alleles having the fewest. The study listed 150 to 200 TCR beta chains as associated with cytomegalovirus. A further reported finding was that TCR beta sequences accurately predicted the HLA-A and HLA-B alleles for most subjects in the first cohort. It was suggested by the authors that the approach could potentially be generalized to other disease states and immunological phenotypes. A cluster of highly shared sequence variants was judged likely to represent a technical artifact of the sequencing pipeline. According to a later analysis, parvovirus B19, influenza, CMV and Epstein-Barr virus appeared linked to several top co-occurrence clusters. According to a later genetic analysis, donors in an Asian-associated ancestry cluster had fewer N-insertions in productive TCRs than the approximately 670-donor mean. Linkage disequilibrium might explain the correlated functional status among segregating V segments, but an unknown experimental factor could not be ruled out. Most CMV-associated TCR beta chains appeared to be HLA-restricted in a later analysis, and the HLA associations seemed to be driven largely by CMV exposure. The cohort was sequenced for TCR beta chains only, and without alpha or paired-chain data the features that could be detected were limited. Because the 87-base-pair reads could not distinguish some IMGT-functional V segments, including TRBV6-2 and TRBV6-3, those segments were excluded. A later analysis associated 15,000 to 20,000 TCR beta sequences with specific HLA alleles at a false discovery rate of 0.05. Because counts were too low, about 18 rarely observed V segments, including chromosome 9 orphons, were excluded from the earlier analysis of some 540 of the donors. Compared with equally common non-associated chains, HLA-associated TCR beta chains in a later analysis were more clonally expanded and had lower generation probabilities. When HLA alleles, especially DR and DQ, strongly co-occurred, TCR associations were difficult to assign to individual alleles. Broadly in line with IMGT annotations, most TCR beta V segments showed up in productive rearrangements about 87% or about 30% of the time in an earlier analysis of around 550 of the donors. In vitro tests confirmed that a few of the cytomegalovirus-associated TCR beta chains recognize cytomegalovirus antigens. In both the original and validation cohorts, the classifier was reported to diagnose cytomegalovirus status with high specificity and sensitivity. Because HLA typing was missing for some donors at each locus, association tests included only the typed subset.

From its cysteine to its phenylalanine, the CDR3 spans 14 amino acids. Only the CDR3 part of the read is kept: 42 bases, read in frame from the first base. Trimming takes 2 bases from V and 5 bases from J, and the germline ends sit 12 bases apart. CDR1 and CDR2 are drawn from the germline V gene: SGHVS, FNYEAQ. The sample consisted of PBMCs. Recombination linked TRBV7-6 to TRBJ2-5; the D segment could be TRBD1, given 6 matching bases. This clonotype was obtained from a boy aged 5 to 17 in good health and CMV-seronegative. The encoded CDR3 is CASSLRGFGETQYF. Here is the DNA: TGTGCCAGCAGCTTAAGGGGGTTCGGGGAGACCCAGTACTTC. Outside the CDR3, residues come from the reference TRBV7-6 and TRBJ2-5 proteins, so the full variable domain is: GAGVSQSPRYKVTKRGQDVALRCDPISGHVSLYWYRQALGQGPEFLTYFNYEAQQDKSGLPNDRFSAERPEGSISTLTIQRTEQRDSAMYRCASSLRGFGETQYFGPGTRLLVL.